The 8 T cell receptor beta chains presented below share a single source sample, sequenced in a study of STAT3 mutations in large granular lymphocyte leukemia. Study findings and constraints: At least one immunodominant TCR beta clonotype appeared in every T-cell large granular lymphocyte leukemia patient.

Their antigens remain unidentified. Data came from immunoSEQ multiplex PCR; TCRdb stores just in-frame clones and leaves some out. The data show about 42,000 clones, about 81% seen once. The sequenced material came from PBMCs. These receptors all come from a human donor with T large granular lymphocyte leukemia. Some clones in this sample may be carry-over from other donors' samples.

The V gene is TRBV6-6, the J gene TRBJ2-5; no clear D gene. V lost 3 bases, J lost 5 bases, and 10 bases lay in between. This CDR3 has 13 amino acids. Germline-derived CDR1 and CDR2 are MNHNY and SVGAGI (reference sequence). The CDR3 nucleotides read TGTGCCAGCAGTTATCGGCACCTCGAGACCCAGTACTTC. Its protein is CASSYRHLETQYF.

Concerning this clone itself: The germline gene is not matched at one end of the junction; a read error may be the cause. Written as DNA, the CDR3 is TGTGCTAGCAGCTTAGGACGGGAGGGTGAGCAGTTCTTC. This translates into CASSLGREGEQFF. The V and J genes are TRBV7-7 and TRBJ2-1, with TRBD2 matching over 8 bases. The CDR3 spans 13 residues. Germline V gene lookup returns CDR1 SSHAT and CDR2 FNYEAQ (reference sequence).

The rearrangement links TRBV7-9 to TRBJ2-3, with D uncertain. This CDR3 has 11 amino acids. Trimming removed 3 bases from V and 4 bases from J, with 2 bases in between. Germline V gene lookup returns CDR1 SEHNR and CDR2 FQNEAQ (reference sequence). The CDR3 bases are TGTGCCAGCAGCTTCTCAGATACGCAGTATTTT. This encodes CASSFSDTQYF.

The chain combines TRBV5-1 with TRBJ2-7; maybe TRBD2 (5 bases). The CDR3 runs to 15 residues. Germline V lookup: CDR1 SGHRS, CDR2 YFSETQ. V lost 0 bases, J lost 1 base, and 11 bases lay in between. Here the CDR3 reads CASSLALPGSYEQYF. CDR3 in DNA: TGCGCCAGCAGCTTGGCCCTCCCGGGGTCCTACGAGCAGTACTTC.

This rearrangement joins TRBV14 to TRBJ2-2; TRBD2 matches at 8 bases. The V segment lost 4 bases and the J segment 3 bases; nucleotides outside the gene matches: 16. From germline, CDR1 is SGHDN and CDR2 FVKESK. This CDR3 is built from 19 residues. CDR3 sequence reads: CASSPDFFYGLAYTGELFF. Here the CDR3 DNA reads TGTGCCAGCAGCCCGGACTTCTTTTACGGACTAGCCTACACCGGGGAGCTGTTTTTT.

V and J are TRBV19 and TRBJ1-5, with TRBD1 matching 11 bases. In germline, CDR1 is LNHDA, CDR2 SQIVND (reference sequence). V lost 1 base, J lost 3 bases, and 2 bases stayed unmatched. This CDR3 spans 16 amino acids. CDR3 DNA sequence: TGTGCCAGTAGTATAGGGGACAGGGGGGACAATCAGCCCCAGCATTTT. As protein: CASSIGDRGDNQPQHF. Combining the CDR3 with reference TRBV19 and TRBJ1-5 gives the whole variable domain DGGITQSPKYLFRKEGQNVTLSCEQNLNHDAMYWYRQDPGQGLRLIYYSQIVNDFQKGDIAEGYSVSREKKESFPLTVTSAQKNPTAFYLCASSIGDRGDNQPQHFGDGTRLSIL.

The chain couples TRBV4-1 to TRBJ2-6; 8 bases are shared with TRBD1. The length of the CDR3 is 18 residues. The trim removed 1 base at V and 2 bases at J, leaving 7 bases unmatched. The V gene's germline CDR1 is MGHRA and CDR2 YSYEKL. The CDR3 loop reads CASSQGQGPRAGANVLTF. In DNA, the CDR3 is TGCGCCAGCAGCCAAGGACAGGGGCCCAGGGCTGGGGCCAACGTCCTGACTTTC.

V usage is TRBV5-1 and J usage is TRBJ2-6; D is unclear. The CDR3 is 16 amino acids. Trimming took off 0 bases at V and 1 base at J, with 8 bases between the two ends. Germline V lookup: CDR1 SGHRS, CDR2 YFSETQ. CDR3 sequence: CASSLAWPSGANVLTF. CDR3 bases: TGCGCCAGCAGCTTGGCCTGGCCTTCTGGGGCCAACGTCCTGACTTTC.